This TCR beta chain appears in the sequencing data of a study of blood T cell repertoires in COVID-19 (dated by TCRdb to the early 2020s). With respect to the entire study: Samples covering the acute and convalescent phases of COVID-19 were provided by collaborators in the United States, Italy and Spain. The prospective study material was composed of cDNA or gDNA derived from T cells, B-cell-depleted T cells, or PBMCs. Subjects who had been exposed to COVID-19, were actively infected with it, or had recovered from it provided the deeply sampled blood TCRbeta repertoires that made up the dataset. A freely available public database, intended as a resource for researchers studying the immune response to SARS-CoV-2, is where the repertoires were released. The samples were drawn from two sources: the first 160 participants of the ongoing ImmuneRACE study, and 1,000 to 1,500 subjects contributed by 6 global collaborators. Sample metadata almost always included a de-identified subject ID, COVID-19 status, age in years and sex. HLA class I and class II types, where available, came from metadata supplied by the sample provider rather than from assay-based typing. Beyond this particular receptor, the publication reports: The quantity of clinical and demographic metadata differed by source and by participant and was supplied without curation.

TCRbeta CDR3 regions were amplified from genomic DNA by means of the immunoSEQ Assay, a bias-controlled multiplex PCR. Processing in the source paper ran as follows. Nucleated cell counts per sample were estimated from amplification of reference gene primers within the assay. To quantify the absolute abundance of each unique TCRbeta CDR3 rearrangement, sequence reads were collapsed and filtered. For each sample, productive Simpson clonality was calculated as the square root of Simpson's diversity index over productive rearrangements. Held by TCRdb, this immuneACCESS table contains in-frame sequences only and omits some clones. Under half of the omission traces to an unresolved V gene where checked; the cause of the rest is unknown. V and J calls and clone size are those listed in that table; D and trimming were worked out from the DNA. Across this sample there are approximately 230,000 clones, with around four fifths seen only once. Roughly 5.8% of the sample is held by the ten biggest clonotypes.

Whole blood was collected in K2EDTA tubes by collaborating institutions according to the institutions' own protocols. For TCRbeta analysis, collaborators shipped samples as frozen whole blood, isolated PBMCs, or DNA extracted from either of those sample types. A remark on this clone: Its antigen remains unidentified. Per-base quality was not reported, and no clone a single base away is much larger than it.

The CDR3 contains 15 residues, cysteine and phenylalanine counted. The entry retains the CDR3 DNA only, 45 bases that are in frame from base 1. The V end loses 2 bases and the J end loses 7 bases, and a stretch of 15 bases separates them. The germline V gene encodes CDR1 LNHDA and CDR2 SQIVND (reference sequence). The sequencing input was peripheral blood. The chain was built from TRBV19 and TRBJ1-5; TRBD1 is perhaps the D gene, given 6 matching bases. This sequence was found in a man aged 80 or over with acute or convalescent COVID-19. In nucleotide form, the sequence is TGTGCCAGTAGTATATCTTGGCAGGGGAACCAGCCCCAGCATTTT. The translation is CASSISWQGNQPQHF. The CDR3 plus the reference TRBV19 and TRBJ1-5 genes for the other parts give the full variable domain: DGGITQSPKYLFRKEGQNVTLSCEQNLNHDAMYWYRQDPGQGLRLIYYSQIVNDFQKGDIAEGYSVSREKKESFPLTVTSAQKNPTAFYLCASSISWQGNQPQHFGDGTRLSIL.